This passage covers 12 T cell receptor beta chains from one sample sequenced in a study of T cell responses to AZD1222 COVID-19 vaccine. The method was immunoSEQ multiplex PCR; TCRdb's version includes in-frame clones alone and lacks a portion of them. Among under 200,000 clones listed, approximately 92% were seen once. Sample: peripheral blood, taken on day 0 of AZD1222 vaccination. Receptors were obtained from an adult in good health.

This rearrangement joins TRBV18 to TRBJ1-2; no definite D call. V lost 3 bases and J 0 bases, leaving 11 bases between the germline ends. Germline V lookup: CDR1 KGHSH, CDR2 LQKENI. This CDR3 is 15 amino acids long. This CDR3 is CASSPQPETNYGYTF. CDR3 nucleotide sequence: TGTGCCAGCTCACCTCAACCGGAGACTAACTATGGCTACACCTTC.

V and J are TRBV3-1 (or the pseudogene TRBV3-2) and TRBJ1-4; TRBD1 matches at 9 bases. This CDR3 is built from 14 residues. Germline CDR1 and CDR2: LGHDT and YNNKEL (reference sequence). The J segment lost 7 bases and the V segment lost 7 bases, leaving 7 bases of the junction unmatched. CDR3 DNA sequence: TGTGCCAGCACCTACAGGGGGCTGGGTGAAAAACTGTTTTTT. It specifies CASTYRGLGEKLFF.

This clone appeared a single time. The chain uses TRBV28 and TRBJ2-1; TRBD1 aligns across 7 bases. Germline V CDR1 and CDR2: MDHEN, SYDVKM. With V trimmed by 3 bases and J by 3 bases, 5 bases remained unmatched. There are 15 residues in the CDR3. The CDR3 DNA follows: TGTGCCAGCAGTTTTAACAGGGGCGTCTACAATGAGCAGTTCTTC. Its translation is CASSFNRGVYNEQFF.

V gene TRBV27 combines with J gene TRBJ2-7; TRBD2 aligns across 10 bases. V gave up 3 bases and J gave up 3 bases; unmatched junction bases: 5. Germline V gene lookup returns CDR1 MNHEY and CDR2 SMNVEV (reference sequence). The CDR3 has 15 amino acids. This chain's CDR3 is CASSFGSGGSYEQYF. For the CDR3, the DNA is TGTGCCAGCAGTTTTGGTAGCGGGGGGAGCTACGAGCAGTACTTC.

This clone was counted a single time. This chain uses TRBV3-1 (or the pseudogene TRBV3-2) with TRBJ2-2; D may be TRBD2 (7 bases). The CDR3 runs to 17 residues. Germline CDR1 and CDR2: LGHDT and YNNKEL (reference sequence). The ends were cut back, 1 base at V and 4 bases at J, with 16 bases in the middle. The CDR3 DNA reads TGTGCCAGCAGCCAAGCCGCACGAGGGGGGGGCACCGGGGAGCTGTTTTTT. Protein sequence: CASSQAARGGGTGELFF.

The chain combines TRBV6-5 with TRBJ2-2; D unclear. CDR3 length: 14 residues. Per the germline V gene, CDR1 is MNHEY and CDR2 is SVGAGI. V dropped 2 bases and J dropped 6 bases, with 10 bases sitting between them. The CDR3 spells CASSYPAVSGELFF. The CDR3 region has the DNA TGTGCCAGCAGTTACCCGGCGGTGTCCGGGGAGCTGTTTTTT.

The chain combines TRBV6-5 with TRBJ1-1; 7 bases line up with TRBD1. The germline V gene encodes CDR1 MNHEY and CDR2 SVGAGI. The junction had 10 bases not matched to a gene; V was cut back by 11 bases and J by 4 bases. CDR3 size: 13 residues. The CDR3 DNA is TGTGCCGTCAGACAGGGATTTGGCACTGAAGCTTTCTTT. Its protein product is CAVRQGFGTEAFF.

The chain couples TRBV9 to TRBJ1-3, with a possible D match to TRBD1 (6 bases). This CDR3 contains 13 residues. With 2 bases removed from V and 4 bases from J, the gap between germline ends came to 7 bases. Germline lookup yields CDR1 SGDLS and CDR2 YYNGEE. Here the CDR3 reads CASSVDRGNTIYF. In DNA form, the CDR3 reads TGTGCCAGCAGCGTTGACAGGGGAAACACCATATATTTT. The variable domain in full, with the rest retrieved from reference TRBV9 and TRBJ1-3, is DSGVTQTPKHLITATGQRVTLRCSPRSGDLSVYWYQQSLDQGLQFLIQYYNGEERAKGNILERFSAQQFPDLHSELNLSSLELGDSALYFCASSVDRGNTIYFGEGSWLTVV.

The CDR3 region has the DNA TGTGCCAGCAAGAGGGGACAGGGGGTCTACGAGCAGTACTTC. Its translation is CASKRGQGVYEQYF. The chain combines TRBV6-5 with TRBJ2-7, with TRBD1 matching over 11 bases. Germline loops: CDR1 MNHEY, CDR2 SVGAGI. The CDR3 extends over 14 amino acids. After removal of 7 bases from V and 3 bases from J, the junction contained 5 bases not matched to a gene.

The gene calls are TRBV3-1 (or the pseudogene TRBV3-2) and TRBJ1-4; D is uncertain. Trimming left V 1 base short and J 14 bases short, with 8 bases between. Germline lookup yields CDR1 LGHDT and CDR2 YNNKEL (reference sequence). This CDR3 spans 11 amino acids. CDR3 sequence reads: CASSQAGSLFF. As DNA, the CDR3 is TGTGCCAGCAGCCAAGCCGGCAGTCTGTTTTTT.

The chain uses TRBV7-2 and TRBJ1-1, with 10 positions matching TRBD1. V shed 3 bases, J shed 9 bases, and the junction held 19 bases outside the gene matches. The germline gives CDR1 SGHTA, CDR2 FQGNSA. This CDR3 has 18 residues. This CDR3 is CASSFPTGGLLGHGKAFF. In DNA form, the CDR3 reads TGTGCCAGCAGCTTCCCGACAGGGGGCCTATTAGGACACGGAAAAGCTTTCTTT.

V gene TRBV10-1 combines with J gene TRBJ1-6, with unresolved D. The CDR3 is 16 amino acids. The germline CDR1 and CDR2 sequences are WNHNN and SYGVQD (reference sequence). Deletions cut 6 bases from V and 7 bases from J, with 19 bases between. CDR3 loop: CASRAGSKPFNSPLHF. DNA for the CDR3: TGCGCCAGCAGAGCGGGCAGCAAACCGTTCAATTCACCCCTCCACTTT.